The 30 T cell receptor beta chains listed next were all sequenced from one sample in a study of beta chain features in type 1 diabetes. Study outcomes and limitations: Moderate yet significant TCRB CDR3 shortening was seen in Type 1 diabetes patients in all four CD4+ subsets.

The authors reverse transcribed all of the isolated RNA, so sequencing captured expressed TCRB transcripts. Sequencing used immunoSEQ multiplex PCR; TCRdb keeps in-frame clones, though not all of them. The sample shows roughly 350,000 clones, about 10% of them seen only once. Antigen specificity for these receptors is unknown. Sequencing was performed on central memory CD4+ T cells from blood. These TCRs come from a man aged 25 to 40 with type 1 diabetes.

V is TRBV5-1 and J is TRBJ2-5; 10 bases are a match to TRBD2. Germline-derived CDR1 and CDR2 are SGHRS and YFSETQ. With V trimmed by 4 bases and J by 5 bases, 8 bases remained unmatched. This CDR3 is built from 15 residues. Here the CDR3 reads CASSPLAGGAETQYF. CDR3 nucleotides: TGCGCCAGCAGCCCATTAGCGGGAGGAGCGGAGACCCAGTACTTC.

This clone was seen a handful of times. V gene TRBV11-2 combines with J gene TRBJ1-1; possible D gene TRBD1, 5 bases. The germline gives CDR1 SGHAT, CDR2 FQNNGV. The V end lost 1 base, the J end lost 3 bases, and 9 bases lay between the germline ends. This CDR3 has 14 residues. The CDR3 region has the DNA TGTGCCAGCAGCTTAGGCGGGGGGTACACTGAAGCTTTCTTT. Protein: CASSLGGGYTEAFF.

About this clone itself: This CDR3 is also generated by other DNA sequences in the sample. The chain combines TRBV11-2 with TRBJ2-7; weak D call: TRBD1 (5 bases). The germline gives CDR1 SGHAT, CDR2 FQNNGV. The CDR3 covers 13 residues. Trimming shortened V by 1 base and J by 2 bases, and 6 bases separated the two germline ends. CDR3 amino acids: CASSLGQTYEQYF. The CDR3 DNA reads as TGTGCCAGCAGCTTAGGACAGACCTACGAGCAGTACTTC.

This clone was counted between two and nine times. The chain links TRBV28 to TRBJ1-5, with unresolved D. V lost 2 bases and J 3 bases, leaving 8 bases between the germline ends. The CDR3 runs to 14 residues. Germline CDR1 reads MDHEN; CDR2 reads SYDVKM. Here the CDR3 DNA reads TGTGCCAGCAGTTTAAGGCGGGACAATCAGCCCCAGCATTTT. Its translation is CASSLRRDNQPQHF.

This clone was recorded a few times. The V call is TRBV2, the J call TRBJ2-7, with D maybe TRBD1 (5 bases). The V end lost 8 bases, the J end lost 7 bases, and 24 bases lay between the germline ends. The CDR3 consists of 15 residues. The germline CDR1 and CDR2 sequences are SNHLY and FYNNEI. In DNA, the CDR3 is TGTGCCAGCCAGCAGGGTAGAGGTCCTAGAGGAGAGCAGTACTTC. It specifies CASQQGRGPRGEQYF.

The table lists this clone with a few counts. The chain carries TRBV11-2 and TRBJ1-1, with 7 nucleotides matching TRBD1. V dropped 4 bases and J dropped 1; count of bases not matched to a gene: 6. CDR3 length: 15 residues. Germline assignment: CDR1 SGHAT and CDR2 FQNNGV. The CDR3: CASSSSTGRNTEAFF. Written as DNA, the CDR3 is TGTGCCAGCAGCTCCTCGACAGGGAGGAACACTGAAGCTTTCTTT.

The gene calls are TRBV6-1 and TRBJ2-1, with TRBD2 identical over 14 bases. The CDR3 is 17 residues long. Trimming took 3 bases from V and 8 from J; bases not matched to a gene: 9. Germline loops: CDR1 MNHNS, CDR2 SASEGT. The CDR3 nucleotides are TGTGCCAGCAGTGAGATGGGGACTAGCGGGAGTATGGATGAGCAGTTCTTC. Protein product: CASSEMGTSGSMDEQFF.

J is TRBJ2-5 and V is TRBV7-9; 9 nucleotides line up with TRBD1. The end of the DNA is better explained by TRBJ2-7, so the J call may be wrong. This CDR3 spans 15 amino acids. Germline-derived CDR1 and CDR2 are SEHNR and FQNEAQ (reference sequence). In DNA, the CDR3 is TGTGCCAGCAGCTCCTACCGGGACAGGGACTACGAGCAGTACTTC. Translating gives CASSSYRDRDYEQYF.

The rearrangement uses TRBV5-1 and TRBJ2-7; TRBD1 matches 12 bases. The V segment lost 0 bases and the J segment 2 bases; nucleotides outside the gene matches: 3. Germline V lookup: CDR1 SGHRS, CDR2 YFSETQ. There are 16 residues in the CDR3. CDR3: CASSLGGTGGAYEQYF. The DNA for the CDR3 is TGCGCCAGCAGCTTGGGTGGGACAGGGGGCGCCTACGAGCAGTACTTC.

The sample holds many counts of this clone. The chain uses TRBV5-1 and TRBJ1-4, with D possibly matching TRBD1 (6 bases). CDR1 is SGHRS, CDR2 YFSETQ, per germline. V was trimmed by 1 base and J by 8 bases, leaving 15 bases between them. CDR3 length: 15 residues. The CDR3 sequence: CASSLTQGLSEKLFF. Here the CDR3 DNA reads TGCGCCAGCAGCTTGACTCAGGGGTTAAGCGAAAAACTGTTTTTT.

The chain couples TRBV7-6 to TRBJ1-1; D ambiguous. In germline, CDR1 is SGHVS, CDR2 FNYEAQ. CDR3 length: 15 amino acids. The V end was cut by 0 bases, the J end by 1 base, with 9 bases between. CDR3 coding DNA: TGTGCCAGCAGCTTAGCGTCAGATCCGAACACTGAAGCTTTCTTT. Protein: CASSLASDPNTEAFF.

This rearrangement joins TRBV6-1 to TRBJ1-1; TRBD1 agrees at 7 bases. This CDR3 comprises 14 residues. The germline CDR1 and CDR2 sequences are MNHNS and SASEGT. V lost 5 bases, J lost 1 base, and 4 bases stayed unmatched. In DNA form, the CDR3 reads TGTGCCAGCAGTCTACAGGGGCCGAACACTGAAGCTTTCTTT. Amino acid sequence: CASSLQGPNTEAFF.

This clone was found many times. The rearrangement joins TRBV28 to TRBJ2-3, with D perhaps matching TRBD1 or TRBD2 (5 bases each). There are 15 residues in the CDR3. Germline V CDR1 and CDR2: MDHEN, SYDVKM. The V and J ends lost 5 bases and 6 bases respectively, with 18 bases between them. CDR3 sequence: CASSTSSAGADTQYF. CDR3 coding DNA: TGTGCCAGCAGTACAAGCTCCGCCGGGGCGGATACGCAGTATTTT.

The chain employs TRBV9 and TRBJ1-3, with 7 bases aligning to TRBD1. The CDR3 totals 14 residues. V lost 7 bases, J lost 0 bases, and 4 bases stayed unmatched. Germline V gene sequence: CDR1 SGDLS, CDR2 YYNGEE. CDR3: CASGGQSSGNTIYF. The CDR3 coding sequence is TGTGCCAGCGGGGGACAGTCCTCTGGAAACACCATATATTTT.

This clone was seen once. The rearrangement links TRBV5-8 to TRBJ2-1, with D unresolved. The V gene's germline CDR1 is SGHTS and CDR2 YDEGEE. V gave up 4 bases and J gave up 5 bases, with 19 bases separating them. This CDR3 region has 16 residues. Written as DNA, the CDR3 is TGTGCCAGCAGCCAAGCAGGACCACGCACACACAATGAGCAGTTCTTC. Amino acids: CASSQAGPRTHNEQFF.

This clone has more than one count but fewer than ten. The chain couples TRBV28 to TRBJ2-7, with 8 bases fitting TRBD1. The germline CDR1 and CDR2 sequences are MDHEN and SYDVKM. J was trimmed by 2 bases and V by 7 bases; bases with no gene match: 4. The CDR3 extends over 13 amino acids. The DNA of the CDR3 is TGTGCCAGCAAGCCAGGGGGCCCCTACGAGCAGTACTTC. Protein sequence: CASKPGGPYEQYF.

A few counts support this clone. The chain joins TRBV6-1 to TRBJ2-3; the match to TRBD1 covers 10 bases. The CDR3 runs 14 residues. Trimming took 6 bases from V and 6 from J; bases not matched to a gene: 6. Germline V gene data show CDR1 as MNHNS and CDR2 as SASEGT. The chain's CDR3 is CASSDRGLTDTQYF. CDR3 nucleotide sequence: TGTGCCAGCAGCGACAGGGGGCTTACGGATACGCAGTATTTT.

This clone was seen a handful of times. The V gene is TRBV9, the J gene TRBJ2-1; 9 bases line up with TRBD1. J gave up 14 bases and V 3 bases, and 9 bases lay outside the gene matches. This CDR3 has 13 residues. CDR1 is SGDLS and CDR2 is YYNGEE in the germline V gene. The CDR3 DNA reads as TGTGCCAGCAGCGAGGGACAGGGTAAACGAGAGTTCTTC. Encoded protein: CASSEGQGKREFF.

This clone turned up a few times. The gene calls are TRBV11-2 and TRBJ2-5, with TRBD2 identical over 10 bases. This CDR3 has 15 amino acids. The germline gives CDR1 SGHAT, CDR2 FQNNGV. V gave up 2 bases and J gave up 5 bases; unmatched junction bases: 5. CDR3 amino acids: CASSLLAGDWETQYF. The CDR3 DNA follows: TGTGCCAGCAGCTTACTAGCGGGAGATTGGGAGACCCAGTACTTC.

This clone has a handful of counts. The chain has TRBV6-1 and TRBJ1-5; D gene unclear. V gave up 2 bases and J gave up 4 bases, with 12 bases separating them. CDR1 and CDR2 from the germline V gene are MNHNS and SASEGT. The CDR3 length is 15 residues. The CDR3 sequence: CASSEKVSWNQPQHF. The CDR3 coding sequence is TGTGCCAGCAGTGAAAAGGTCAGTTGGAATCAGCCCCAGCATTTT.

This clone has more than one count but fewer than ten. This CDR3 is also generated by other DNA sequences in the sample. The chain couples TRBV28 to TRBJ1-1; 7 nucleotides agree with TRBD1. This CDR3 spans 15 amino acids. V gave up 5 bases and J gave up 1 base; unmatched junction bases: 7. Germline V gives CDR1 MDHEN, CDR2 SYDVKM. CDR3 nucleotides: TGTGCCAGCAGTAGTCCCGGGACAGCGAACACTGAAGCTTTCTTT. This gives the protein CASSSPGTANTEAFF.

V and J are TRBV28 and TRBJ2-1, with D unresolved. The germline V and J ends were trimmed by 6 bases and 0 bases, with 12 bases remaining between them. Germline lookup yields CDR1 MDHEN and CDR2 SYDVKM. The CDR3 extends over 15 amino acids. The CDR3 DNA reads TGTGCCAGCAGCCCCATCCTGAGCTCCTACAATGAGCAGTTCTTC. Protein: CASSPILSSYNEQFF.

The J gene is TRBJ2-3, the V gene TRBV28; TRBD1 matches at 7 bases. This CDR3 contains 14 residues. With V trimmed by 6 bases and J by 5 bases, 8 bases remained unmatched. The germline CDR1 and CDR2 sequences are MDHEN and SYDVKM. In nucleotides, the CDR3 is TGTGCCAGCAGCCTGACAGGGTTTCGAGATACGCAGTATTTT. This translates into CASSLTGFRDTQYF.

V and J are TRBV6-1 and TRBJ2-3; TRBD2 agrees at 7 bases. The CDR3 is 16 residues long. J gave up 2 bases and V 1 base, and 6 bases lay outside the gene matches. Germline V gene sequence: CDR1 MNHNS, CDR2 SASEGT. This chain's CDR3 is CASSEEPAGNTDTQYF. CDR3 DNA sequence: TGTGCCAGCAGTGAAGAACCAGCGGGGAACACAGATACGCAGTATTTT.

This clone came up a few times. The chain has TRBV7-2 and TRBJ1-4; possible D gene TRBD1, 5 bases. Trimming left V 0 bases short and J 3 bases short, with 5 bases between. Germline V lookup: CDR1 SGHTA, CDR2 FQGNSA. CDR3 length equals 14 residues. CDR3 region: CASSLAGANEKLFF. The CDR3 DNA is TGTGCCAGCAGCTTAGCAGGGGCTAATGAAAAACTGTTTTTT.

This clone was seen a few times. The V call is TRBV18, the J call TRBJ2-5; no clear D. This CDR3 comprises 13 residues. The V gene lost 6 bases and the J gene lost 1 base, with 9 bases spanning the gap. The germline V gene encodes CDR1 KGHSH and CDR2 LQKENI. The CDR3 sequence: CASSASTQETQYF. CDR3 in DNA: TGTGCCAGCTCGGCGTCAACCCAAGAGACCCAGTACTTC.

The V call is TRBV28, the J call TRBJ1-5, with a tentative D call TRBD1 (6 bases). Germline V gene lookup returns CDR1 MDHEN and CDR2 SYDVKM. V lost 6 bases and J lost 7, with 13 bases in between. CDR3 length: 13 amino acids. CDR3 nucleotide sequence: TGTGCCAGCAGCAATACAGGGTCACAGCCCCAGCATTTT. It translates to CASSNTGSQPQHF.

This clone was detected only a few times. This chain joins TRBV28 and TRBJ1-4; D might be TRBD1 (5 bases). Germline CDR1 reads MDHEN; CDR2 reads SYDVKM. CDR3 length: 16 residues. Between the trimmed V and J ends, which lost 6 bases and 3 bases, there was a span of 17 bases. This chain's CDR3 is CASSPPSGAANEKLFF. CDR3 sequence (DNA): TGTGCCAGCAGCCCCCCGTCCGGGGCGGCTAATGAAAAACTGTTTTTT. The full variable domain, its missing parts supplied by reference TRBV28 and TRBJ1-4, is DVKVTQSSRYLVKRTGEKVFLECVQDMDHENMFWYRQDPGLGLRLIYFSYDVKMKEKGDIPEGYSVSREKKERFSLILESASTNQTSMYLCASSPPSGAANEKLFFGSGTQLSVL.

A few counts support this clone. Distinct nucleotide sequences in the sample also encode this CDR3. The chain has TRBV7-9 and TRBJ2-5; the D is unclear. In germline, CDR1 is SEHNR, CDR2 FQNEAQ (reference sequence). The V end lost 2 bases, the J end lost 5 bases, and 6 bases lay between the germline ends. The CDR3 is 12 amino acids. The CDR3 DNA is TGTGCCAGCAGCTTACTGAGGGAGACCCAGTACTTC. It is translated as CASSLLRETQYF.

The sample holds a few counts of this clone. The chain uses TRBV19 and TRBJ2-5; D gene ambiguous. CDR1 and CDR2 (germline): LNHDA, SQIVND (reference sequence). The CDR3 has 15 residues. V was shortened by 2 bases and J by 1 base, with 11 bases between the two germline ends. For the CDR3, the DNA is TGTGCCAGTAGTATAAGTGGATCGGGCCAAGAGACCCAGTACTTC. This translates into CASSISGSGQETQYF.